This T cell receptor (beta chain) is drawn from a study of beta chain features in type 1 diabetes (dated 2018 in TCRdb). A note on the overall study: No differences in mean age, gender distribution, total cell number or subset yield were found between patients and healthy donors. In the study, recently diagnosed type 1 diabetes patients and matched healthy donors were compared on the TCRB repertoires of their sorted circulating CD4+ T cell subsets. Regulatory and stem cell-like memory subsets were obtained from only 8 patients and roughly eight healthy donors, while naive and central memory subsets were obtained from all 30 or so donors. A total of about 99,000,000 sorted cells were examined across all samples, and RNA yield correlated strongly with the number of cells per subset. General study outcomes and caveats: Because small numbers of individuals were included in the HLA sub-analyses, any influence of HLA type on TCRB rearrangement was left unresolved. Because cDNA was sequenced instead of genomic DNA, highly expressing activated cells could be over-represented, though the groups showed no difference in activation or CD3 levels. PCR may preferentially amplify shorter templates, but because patient and control samples were amplified and corrected together, any resulting skew would affect both groups equally. Naive, central memory and regulatory TCRB repertoires appeared to be more alike among patients than among healthy donors. Type 1 diabetes patients showed a moderate but significant shortening of TCRB CDR3 length in all four CD4+ subsets. Patients with type 1 diabetes made fewer insertions and deleted more nucleotides at VDJ recombination sites, implying thymic rearrangement abnormalities.

The sample holds a few counts of this clone. Its specific antigen is unknown. Base qualities are not at hand, and no much larger clone is one base apart. Each donor gave one peripheral blood draw, averaging roughly 120 mL, which was collected into heparinised tubes. A BD FACSAria II was used to sort naive, central memory, regulatory and stem cell-like memory CD4+ T cells with a panel that included CD45RO, CCR7, CD25, CD127, CD95 and CD27. Every sorted population had a purity above 95%. PBMCs were separated immediately by Lymphoprep density gradient centrifugation and were stained directly, without being cultured. Samples were stained and sorted in pairs, with one healthy donor and one patient per experiment, so that batch effects were minimized. The entire amount of isolated RNA was reverse transcribed using the High Capacity cDNA Reverse Transcription Kit, so the sequenced TCRB transcripts were expressed ones. Deep immunoSEQ sequencing was applied to naive, central memory and regulatory T cell samples, giving an average of around 3.4 million total reads per sample. Sorted cells were lysed in RLT buffer, and RNA was extracted using DNase-treated RNeasy Micro or Mini kits according to cell number. Each cell subset was processed separately to prevent cross-contamination, with patient and healthy donor samples processed together. The immunoSEQ multiplex PCR was used to amplify TCRB sequences from cDNA, generating 87-bp fragments that spanned the CDR3 region. Amplicons were sequenced on the Illumina HiSeq platform. On the authors' methods: Synthetic template baselines were used to correct PCR bias computationally, reads within Hamming distance 2 were collapsed, and singletons that could not be merged were discarded. Reads were aligned against IMGT so that V, D and J genes, CDR3 length and insertions or deletions at six rearrangement sites could be assigned. Within each subset, clonotype counts were normalized to sorted cell number, and only after that were true diversity and Gini coefficients computed with the tcR R package. Repertoire sharing was quantified using the overlap coefficient calculated on TCRB nucleotide sequences. Out-of-frame TCRB sequences from naive cells were analyzed as a proxy for the pre-selection repertoire. The source is immuneACCESS, and TCRdb retained only in-frame sequences with V and J called. Part of the clones is not carried over; for the studies checked, unresolved V genes explain less than half of this, and the remainder is unexplained. Clone size and the V and J calls come from that table; the DNA yielded D and trimming. The sample table shows 900,000 or so clones, and around a sixth are seen once. Around 0.02% of the sample is in the top ten clones.

Based on the germline V gene, the CDR1 and CDR2 sequences are SGHVS and FQNEAQ. Ends trimmed: V by 5 bases, J by 4 bases; bases unmatched to a gene: 5. From cysteine to phenylalanine, the CDR3 is 16 amino acids long. Only the CDR3 region is kept as DNA, spanning 48 bases read in frame from base 1. The TCR sequence derives from a woman younger than 35 in good health. The chain couples TRBV7-8 to TRBJ2-3; TRBD2 fits 14 bases in the junction. Sequencing was performed on naive CD4+ T cells from blood. Interpreted using the paper, the cell subset or site label stands for: true naive CD4+ T cells. The CDR3 region has the sequence CASSQGLAGGADTQYF. The nucleotide sequence is TGTGCCAGCAGCCAAGGACTAGCGGGAGGCGCAGATACGCAGTATTTT.